This T cell receptor (beta chain) is drawn from a study of T cell responses to AZD1222 COVID-19 vaccine. Points from the study as a whole: Among the donors, most were white British and more were female, and clonal diversity was possibly underestimated.

The table came from immunoSEQ multiplex PCR; TCRdb's copy has only in-frame clones and leaves some out. The sample consists of tens of thousands of clones, about four fifths of them appearing once. Pooled together were second doses at about 4 or about 12 weeks. Note on this clone: The antigen is not known.

Sequencing used peripheral blood, obtained 28 days after the second AZD1222 dose. The clonotype was recovered from an adult who received the AZD1222 COVID-19 vaccine.

CDR3 nucleotides: TGTGCCTGGAGTGTAGGAGTGCATGCCGGTGAGCAGTTCTTC. Protein sequence: CAWSVGVHAGEQFF. The rearrangement uses TRBV30 and TRBJ2-1, with unresolved D. Germline V gives CDR1 GTSNPN, CDR2 SVGIG (reference sequence). The CDR3 is 14 residues long. Trimming stripped 0 bases from V and 9 bases from J, with 15 bases between.